The sequence of this T cell receptor beta chain was determined in a study of T-cell reconstitution after alpha-beta-depleted transplantation in children. Overall study findings and caveats: Expanded graft clones numbering several hundred reportedly gave rise to alpha-beta T cells about two months after transplant.

This clonotype has only a few counts. No antigen is known for it. Preparation of the TCRbeta library involved a method that used unique molecular identifiers. TCRdb itself ran the PCR reads through MiXCR, one entry per CDR3 protein. This table has approximately 89,000 distinct CDR3 sequences, 15% to 19% appearing once. The sequence was obtained from a male patient under 10 years old who had a stem cell transplant for acute lymphoblastic leukemia, so the T cells may come from the graft donor. Sample: PBMCs, mostly from graft donor cells, taken 180 days after TCRalphabeta/CD19-depleted stem cell transplant.

CDR3 nucleotide sequence: TGTGCCAGCAGCTTCGGACACTTAGGTGGAGCTTTCTTT. This codes for CASSFGHLGGAFF. The J gene is TRBJ1-1, the V gene TRBV5-4, with D possibly TRBD1 on 5 matching bases. V was clipped by 2 bases and J by 10 bases, with 15 bases between them. The CDR3 spans 13 residues. Germline CDR1 reads SGHNT; CDR2 reads YYREEE (reference sequence).